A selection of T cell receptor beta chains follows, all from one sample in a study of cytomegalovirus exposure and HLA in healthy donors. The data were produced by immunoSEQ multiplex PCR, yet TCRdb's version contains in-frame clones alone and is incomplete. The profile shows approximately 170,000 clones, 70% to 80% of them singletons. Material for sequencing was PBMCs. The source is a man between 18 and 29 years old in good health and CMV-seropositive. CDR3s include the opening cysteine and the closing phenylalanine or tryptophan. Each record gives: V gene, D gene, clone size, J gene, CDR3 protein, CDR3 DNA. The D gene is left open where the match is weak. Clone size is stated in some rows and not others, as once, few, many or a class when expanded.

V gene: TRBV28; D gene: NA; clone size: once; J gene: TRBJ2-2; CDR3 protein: CASTLGGGSGELFF; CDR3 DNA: TGTGCCAGCACCCTGGGCGGAGGATCCGGGGAGCTGTTTTTT
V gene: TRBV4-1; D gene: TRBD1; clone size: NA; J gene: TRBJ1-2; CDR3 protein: CASRQQGNYGYTF; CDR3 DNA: TGCGCCAGCAGACAACAGGGGAACTATGGCTACACCTTC
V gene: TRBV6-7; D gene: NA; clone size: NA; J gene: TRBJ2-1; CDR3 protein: CASSYSGRALDCRNEQFF; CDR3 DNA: TGTGCCAGCAGTTACTCGGGCAGGGCTTTAGATTGCCGCAATGAGCAGTTCTTC
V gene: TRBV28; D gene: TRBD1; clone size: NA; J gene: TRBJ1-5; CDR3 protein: CASSEPGQGYQPQHF; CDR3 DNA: TGTGCCAGCAGTGAACCGGGACAGGGGTATCAGCCCCAGCATTTT
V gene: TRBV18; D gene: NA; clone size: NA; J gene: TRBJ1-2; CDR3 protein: CASSPTVDNYGYTF; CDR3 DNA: TGTGCCAGCTCACCGACAGTTGATAACTATGGCTACACCTTC
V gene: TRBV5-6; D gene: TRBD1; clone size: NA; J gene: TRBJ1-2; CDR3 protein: CASSLGAGGAVGYTF; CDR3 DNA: TGTGCCAGCAGCTTAGGAGCAGGGGGCGCAGTGGGCTACACCTTC
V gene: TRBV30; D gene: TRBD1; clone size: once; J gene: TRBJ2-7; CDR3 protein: CAWSVRGLRDEQYF; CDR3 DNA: TGTGCCTGGAGTGTAAGGGGGCTACGCGACGAGCAGTACTTC
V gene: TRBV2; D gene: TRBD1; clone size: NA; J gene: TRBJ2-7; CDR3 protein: CASRTGTGENEQYF; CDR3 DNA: TGTGCCAGCAGGACCGGGACAGGGGAAAACGAGCAGTACTTC
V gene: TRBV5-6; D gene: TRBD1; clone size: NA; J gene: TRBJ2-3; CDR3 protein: CASSFETGVGTDTQYF; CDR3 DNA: TGTGCCAGCAGCTTTGAAACAGGGGTAGGCACAGATACGCAGTATTTT
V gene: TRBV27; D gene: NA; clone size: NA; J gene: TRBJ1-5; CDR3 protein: CASSLGIDQPQHF; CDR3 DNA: TGTGCCAGCAGTTTGGGCATCGATCAGCCCCAGCATTTT
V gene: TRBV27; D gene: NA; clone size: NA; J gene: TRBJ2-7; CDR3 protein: CASSPGTSPYEQYF; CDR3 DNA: TGTGCCAGCAGTCCCGGGACAAGTCCCTACGAGCAGTACTTC
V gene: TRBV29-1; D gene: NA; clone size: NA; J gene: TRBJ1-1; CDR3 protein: CSVLIPIMNTEAFF; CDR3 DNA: TGCAGCGTCCTGATACCTATAATGAACACTGAAGCTTTCTTT
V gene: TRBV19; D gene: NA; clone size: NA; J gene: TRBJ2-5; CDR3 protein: CASSIWVGGQETQYF; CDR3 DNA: TGTGCCAGTAGTATATGGGTCGGCGGACAAGAGACCCAGTACTTC
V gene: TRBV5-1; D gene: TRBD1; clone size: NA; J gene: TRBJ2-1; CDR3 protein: CASSLEGTGSYNEQFF; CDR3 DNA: TGCGCCAGCAGCTTGGAAGGGACAGGATCCTACAATGAGCAGTTCTTC